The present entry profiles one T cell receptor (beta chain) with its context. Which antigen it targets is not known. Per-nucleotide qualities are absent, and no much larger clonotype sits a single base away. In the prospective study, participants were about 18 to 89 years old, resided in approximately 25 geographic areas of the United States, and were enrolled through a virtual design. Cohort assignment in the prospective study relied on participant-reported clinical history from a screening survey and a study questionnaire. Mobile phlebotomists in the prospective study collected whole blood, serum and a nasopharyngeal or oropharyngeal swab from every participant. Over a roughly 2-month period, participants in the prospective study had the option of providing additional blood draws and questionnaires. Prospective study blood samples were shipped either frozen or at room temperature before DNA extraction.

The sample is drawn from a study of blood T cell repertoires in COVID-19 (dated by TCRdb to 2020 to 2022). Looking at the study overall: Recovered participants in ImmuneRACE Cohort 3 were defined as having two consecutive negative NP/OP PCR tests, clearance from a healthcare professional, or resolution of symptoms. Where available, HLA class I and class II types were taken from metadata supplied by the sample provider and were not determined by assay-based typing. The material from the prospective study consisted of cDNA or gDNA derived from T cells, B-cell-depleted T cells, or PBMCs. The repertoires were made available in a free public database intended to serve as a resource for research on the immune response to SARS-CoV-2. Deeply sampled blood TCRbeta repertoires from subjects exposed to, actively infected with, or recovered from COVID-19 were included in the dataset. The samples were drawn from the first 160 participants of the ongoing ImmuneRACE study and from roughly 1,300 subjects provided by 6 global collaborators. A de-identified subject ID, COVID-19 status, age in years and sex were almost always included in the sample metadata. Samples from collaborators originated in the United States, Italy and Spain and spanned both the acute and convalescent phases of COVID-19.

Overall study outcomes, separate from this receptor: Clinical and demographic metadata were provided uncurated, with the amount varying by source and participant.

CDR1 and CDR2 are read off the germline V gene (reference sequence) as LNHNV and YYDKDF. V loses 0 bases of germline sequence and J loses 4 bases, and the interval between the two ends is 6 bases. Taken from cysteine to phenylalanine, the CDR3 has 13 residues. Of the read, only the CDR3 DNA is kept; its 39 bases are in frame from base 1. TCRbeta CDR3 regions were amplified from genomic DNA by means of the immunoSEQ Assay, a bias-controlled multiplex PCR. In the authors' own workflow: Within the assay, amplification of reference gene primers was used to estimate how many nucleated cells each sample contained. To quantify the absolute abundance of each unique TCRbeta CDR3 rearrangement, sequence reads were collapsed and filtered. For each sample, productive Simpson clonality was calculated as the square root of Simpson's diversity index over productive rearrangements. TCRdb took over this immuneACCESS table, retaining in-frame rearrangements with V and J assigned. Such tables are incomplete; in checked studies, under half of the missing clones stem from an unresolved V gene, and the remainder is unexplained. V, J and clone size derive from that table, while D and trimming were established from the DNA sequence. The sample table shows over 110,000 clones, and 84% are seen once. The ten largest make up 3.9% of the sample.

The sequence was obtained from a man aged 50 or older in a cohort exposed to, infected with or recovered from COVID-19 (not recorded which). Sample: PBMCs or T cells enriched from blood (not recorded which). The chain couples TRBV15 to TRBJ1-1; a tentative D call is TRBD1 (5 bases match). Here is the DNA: TGTGCCACCAGCAGAGAAAGGGGCACTGAAGCTTTCTTT. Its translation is CATSRERGTEAFF.